A single sample is the source of the 4 T cell receptor beta chains below, sequenced in a study of blood T cell repertoires in COVID-19. TCRdb's table, derived via immunoSEQ multiplex PCR, lists solely in-frame clones and lacks some. The sample holds some 87,000 clones; over 75% are singletons and the top ten take approximately 18%. The sequenced material came from peripheral blood. These receptors all come from a human donor in a cohort sampled during active COVID-19.

The chain uses TRBV2 and TRBJ2-7, with TRBD2 as a possible D gene (6 bases). The V end lost 5 bases, the J end lost 5 bases, and 13 bases lay between the germline ends. CDR3 length: 13 amino acids. Germline assignment: CDR1 SNHLY and CDR2 FYNNEI. The CDR3 nucleotides are TGTGCCAGCAGTTTCGGGAGAGCCGACGAGCAGTACTTC. This translates into CASSFGRADEQYF.

The chain joins TRBV5-4 to TRBJ2-3; 7 bases fit TRBD2. The V gene's germline CDR1 is SGHNT and CDR2 YYREEE (reference sequence). The junction had 12 bases not matched to a gene; V was cut back by 3 bases and J by 2 bases. The CDR3 length is 17 residues. CDR3 residues: CASSSAAWAGDTDTQYF. CDR3 nucleotides: TGTGCCAGCAGCTCAGCTGCTTGGGCGGGGGACACAGATACGCAGTATTTT.

V is TRBV5-1 and J is TRBJ2-3, with D possibly being TRBD2 (5 bases). Trimming removed 0 bases from V and 9 bases from J, with 8 bases in between. CDR1 and CDR2 from the germline V gene are SGHRS and YFSETQ. The CDR3 extends over 12 amino acids. CDR3: CASSLDLATQYF. The CDR3 region has the DNA TGCGCCAGCAGCTTGGATCTAGCAACGCAGTATTTT.

The V and J genes are TRBV4-1 and TRBJ1-2; TRBD1 might be the D (6 bases). V was shortened by 0 bases and J by 4 bases, with 15 bases between the two germline ends. The CDR3 extends over 16 amino acids. CDR1 is MGHRA, CDR2 YSYEKL, per germline. The DNA of the CDR3 is TGCGCCAGCAGCCAAGATTCACAGGGTATGGGCTATGGCTACACCTTC. Translation: CASSQDSQGMGYGYTF.